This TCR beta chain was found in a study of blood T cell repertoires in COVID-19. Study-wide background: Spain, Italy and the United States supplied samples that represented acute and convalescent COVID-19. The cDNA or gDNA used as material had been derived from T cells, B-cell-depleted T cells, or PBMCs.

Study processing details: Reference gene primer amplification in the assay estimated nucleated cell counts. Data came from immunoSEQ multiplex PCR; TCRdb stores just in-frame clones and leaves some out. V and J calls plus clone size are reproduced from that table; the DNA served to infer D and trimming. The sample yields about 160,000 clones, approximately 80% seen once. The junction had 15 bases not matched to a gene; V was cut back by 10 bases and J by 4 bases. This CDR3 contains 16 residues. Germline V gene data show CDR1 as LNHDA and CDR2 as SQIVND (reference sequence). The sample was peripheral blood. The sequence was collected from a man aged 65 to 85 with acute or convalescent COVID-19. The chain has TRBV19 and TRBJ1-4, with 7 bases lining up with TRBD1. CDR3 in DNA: TGTGCCACCTCGTCCCCCCGGGACAGCAGTAATGAAAAACTGTTTTTT. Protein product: CATSSPRDSSNEKLFF.